This TCR beta chain was observed in a study of quantifying T cell responses using KT2 cells. Study as a whole: RNA was reverse transcribed with TCR alpha and beta constant-region primers.

CDR1 is SQVTM and CDR2 is ANQGSEA in the germline V gene. The CDR3 contains 14 residues. The ends lost 4 bases at V and 2 bases at J; junction bases unmatched: 4. An oligo carrying a UMI was ligated to the cDNA 3' end. An equimolar mix of RC1.1 and RC1.2 primed the beta chain across TRBC1 and TRBC2. A single record per CDR3 protein comes from TCRdb applying MiXCR to the UMI-ligation and nested PCR reads. The table records 40,000 to 50,000 distinct CDR3 sequences, about 18% of them present only once. Overall study findings and caveats: At about one KT2 cell per 100,000 PBMC, KT2 sequences were still detected.

This clonotype appeared a few times. Its matching antigen is unknown. This sequence joins TRBV29-1 and TRBJ2-7, with 11 bases fitting TRBD1. The TCR sequence derives from a human donor. The sample taken for sequencing was PBMCs spiked with cells of the T cell clone KT2. For the CDR3, the DNA is TGCAGCGTTGCCCCGGGACAGGGGGCCTACGAGCAGTACTTC. Amino acid sequence: CSVAPGQGAYEQYF.